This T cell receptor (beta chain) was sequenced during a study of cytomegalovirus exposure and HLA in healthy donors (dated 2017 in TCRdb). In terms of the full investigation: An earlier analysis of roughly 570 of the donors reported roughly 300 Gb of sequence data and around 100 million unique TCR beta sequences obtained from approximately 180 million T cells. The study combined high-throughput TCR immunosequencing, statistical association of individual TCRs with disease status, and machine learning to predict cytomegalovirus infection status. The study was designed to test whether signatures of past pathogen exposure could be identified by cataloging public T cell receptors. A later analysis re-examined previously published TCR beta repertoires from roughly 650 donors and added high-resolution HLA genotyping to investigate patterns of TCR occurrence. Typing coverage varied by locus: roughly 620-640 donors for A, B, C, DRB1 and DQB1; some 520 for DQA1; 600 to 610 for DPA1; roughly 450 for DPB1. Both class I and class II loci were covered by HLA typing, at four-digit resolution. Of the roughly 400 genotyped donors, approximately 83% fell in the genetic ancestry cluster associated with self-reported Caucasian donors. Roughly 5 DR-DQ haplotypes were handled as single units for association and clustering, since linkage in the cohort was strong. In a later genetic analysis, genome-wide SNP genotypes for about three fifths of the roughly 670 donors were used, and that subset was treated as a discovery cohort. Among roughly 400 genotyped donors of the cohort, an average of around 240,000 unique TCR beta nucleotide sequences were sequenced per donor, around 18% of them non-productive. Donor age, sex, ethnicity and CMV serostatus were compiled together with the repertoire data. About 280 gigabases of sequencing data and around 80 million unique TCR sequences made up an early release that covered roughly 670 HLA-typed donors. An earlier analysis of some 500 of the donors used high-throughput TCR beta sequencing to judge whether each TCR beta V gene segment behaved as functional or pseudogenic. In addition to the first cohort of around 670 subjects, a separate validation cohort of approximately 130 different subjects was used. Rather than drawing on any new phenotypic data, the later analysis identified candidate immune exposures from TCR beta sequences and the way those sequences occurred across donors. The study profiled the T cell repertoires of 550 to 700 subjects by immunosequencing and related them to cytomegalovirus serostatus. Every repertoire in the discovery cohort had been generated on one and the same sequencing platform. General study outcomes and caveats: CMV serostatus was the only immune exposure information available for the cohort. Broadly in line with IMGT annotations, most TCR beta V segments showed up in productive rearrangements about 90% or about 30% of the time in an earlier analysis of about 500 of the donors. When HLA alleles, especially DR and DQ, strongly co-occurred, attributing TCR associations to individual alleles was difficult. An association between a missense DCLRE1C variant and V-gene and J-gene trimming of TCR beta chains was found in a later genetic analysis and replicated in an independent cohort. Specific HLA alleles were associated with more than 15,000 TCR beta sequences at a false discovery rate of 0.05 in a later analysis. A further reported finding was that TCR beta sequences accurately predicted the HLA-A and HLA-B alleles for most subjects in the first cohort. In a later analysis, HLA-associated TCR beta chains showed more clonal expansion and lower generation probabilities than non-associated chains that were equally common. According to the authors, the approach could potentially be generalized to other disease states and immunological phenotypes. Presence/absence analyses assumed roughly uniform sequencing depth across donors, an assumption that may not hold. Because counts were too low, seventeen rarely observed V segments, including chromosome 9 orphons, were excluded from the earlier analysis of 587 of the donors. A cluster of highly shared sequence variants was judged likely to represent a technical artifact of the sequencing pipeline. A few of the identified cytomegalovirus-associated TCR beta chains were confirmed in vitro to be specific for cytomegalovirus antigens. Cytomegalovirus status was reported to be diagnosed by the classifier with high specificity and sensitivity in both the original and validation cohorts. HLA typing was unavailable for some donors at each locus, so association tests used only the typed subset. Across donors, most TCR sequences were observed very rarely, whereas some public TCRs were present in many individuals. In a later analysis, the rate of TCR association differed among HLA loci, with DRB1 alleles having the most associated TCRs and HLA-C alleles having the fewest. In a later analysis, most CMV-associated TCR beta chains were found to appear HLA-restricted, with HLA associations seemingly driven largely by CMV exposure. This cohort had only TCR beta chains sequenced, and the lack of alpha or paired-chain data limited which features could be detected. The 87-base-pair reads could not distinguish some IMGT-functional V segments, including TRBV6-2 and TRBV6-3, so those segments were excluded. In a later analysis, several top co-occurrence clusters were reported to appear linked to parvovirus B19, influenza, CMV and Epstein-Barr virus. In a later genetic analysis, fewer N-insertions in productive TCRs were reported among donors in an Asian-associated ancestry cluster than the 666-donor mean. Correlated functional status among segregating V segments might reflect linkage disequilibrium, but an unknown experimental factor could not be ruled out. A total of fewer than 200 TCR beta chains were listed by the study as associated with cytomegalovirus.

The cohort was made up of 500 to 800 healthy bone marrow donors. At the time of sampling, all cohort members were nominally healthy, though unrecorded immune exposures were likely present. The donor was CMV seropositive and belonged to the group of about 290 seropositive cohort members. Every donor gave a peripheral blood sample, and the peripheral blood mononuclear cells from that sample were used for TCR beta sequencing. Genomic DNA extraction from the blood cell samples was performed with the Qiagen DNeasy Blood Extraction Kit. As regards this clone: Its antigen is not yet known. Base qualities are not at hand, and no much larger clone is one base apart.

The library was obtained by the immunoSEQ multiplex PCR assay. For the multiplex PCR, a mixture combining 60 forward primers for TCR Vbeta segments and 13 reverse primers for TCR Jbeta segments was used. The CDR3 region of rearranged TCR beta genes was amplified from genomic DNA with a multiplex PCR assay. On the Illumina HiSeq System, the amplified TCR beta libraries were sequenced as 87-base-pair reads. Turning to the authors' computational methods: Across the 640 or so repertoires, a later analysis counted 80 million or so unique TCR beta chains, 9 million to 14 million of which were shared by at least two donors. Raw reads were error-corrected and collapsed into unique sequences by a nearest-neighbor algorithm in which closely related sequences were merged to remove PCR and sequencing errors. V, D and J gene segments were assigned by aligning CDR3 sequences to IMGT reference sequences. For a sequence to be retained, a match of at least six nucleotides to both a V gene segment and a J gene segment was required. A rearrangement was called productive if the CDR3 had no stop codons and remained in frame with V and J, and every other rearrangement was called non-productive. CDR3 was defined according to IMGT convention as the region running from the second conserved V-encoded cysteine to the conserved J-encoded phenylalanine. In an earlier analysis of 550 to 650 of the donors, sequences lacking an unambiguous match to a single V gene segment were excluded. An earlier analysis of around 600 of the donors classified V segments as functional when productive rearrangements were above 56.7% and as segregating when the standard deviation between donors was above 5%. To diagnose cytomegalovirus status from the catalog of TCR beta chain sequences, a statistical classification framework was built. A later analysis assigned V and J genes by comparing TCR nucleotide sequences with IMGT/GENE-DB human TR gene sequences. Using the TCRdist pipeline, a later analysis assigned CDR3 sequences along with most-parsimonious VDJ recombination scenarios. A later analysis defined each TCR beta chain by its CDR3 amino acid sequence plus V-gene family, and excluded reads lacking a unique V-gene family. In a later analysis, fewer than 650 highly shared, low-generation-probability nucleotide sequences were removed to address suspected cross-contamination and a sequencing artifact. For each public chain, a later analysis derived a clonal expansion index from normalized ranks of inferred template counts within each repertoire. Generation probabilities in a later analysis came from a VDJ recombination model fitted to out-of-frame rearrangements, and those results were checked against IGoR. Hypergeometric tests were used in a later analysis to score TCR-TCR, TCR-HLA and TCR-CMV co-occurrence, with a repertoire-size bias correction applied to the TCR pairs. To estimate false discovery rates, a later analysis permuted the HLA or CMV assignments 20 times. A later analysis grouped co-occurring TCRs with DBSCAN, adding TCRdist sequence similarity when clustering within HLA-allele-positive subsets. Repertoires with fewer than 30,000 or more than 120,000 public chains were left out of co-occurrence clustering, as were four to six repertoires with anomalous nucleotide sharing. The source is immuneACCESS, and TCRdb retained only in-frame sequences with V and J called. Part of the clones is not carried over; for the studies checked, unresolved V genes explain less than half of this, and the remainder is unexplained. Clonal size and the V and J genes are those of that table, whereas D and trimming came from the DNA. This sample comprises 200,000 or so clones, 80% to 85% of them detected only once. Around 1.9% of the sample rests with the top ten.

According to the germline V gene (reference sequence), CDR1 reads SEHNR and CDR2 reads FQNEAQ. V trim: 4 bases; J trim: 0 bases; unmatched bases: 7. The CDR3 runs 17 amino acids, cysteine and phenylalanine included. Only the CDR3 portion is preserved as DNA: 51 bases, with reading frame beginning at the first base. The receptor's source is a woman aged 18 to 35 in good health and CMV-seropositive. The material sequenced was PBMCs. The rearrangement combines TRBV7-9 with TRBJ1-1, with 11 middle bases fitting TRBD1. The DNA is TGTGCCAGCAGCTGGGGACAGGGGGGGACGTTGAACACTGAAGCTTTCTTT. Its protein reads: CASSWGQGGTLNTEAFF.